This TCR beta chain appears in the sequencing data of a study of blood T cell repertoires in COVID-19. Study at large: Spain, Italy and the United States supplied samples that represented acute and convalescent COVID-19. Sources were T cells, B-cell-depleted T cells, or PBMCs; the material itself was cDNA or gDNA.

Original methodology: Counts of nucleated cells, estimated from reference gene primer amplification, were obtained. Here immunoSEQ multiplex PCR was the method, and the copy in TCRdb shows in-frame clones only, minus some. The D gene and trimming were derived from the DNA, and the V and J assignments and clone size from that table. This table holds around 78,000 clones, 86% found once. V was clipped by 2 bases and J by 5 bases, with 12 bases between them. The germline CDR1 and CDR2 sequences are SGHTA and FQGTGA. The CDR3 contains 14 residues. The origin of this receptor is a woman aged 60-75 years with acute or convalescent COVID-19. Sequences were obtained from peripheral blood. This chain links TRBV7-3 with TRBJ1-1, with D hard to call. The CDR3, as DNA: TGTGCCAGCAGCTTATACGGCTCGGGTACTGAAGCTTTCTTT. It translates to CASSLYGSGTEAFF.